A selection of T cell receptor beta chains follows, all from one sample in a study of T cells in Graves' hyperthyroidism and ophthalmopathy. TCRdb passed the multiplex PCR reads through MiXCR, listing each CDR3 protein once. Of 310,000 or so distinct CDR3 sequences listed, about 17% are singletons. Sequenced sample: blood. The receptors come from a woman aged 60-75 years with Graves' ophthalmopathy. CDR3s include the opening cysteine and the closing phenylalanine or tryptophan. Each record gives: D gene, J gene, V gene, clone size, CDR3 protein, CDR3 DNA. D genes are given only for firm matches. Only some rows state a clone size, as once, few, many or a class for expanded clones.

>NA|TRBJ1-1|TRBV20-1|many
CSASGGLAPEAFF
TGCAGTGCTAGCGGGGGGTTGGCTCCTGAAGCTTTCTTT
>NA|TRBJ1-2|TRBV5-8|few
CASSLSYQEGGYTF
TGTGCCAGCAGCTTGAGTTACCAGGAGGGCGGCTACACCTTC
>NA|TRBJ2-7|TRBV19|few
CASHQTGVGRDEQYF
TGTGCCAGCCACCAGACCGGCGTAGGGCGCGACGAGCAGTACTTC
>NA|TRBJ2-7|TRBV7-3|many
CASSLYASSYEQYF
TGTGCCAGCAGCTTGTACGCCTCCTCCTACGAGCAGTACTTC
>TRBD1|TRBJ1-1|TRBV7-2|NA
CASSWDRKGTEAFF
TGTGCCAGCAGCTGGGACAGGAAAGGCACTGAAGCTTTCTTT
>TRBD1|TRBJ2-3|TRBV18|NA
CASSPWTGETDTQYF
TGTGCCAGCTCACCCTGGACAGGGGAAACAGATACGCAGTATTTT
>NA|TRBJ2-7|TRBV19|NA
CASSTHRYRVSGPREQYF
TGTGCCAGTAGTACACACCGATACAGGGTTTCGGGCCCTCGCGAGCAGTACTTC
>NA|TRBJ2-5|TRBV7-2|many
CASSLAVSNQETQYF
TGTGCCAGCAGCTTAGCGGTCTCCAACCAAGAGACCCAGTACTTC
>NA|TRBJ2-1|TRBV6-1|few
CASASAYNEQFF
TGTGCCAGCGCCTCGGCCTACAATGAGCAGTTCTTC
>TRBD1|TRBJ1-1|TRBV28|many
CASSQHRGTEAFF
TGTGCCAGCAGCCAACACAGGGGCACTGAAGCTTTCTTT
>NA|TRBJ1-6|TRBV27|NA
CASSPSAGAVNSPLHF
TGTGCCAGCAGCCCTAGTGCCGGCGCCGTTAATTCACCCCTCCACTTT
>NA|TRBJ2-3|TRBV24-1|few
CATSEGGEGTDTQYF
TGTGCCACCAGTGAGGGGGGCGAGGGCACAGATACGCAGTATTTT
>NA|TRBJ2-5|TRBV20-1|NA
CSARRKETQYF
TGCAGTGCTAGACGTAAAGAGACCCAGTACTTC
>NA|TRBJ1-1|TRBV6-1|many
CASRRTQGSEAFF
TGTGCCAGCAGACGGACTCAGGGATCTGAAGCTTTCTTT
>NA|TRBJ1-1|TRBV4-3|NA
CASSQLMTGNTEAFF
TGCGCCAGCAGCCAACTCATGACAGGGAACACTGAAGCTTTCTTT
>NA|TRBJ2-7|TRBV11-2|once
CASSIQGYEQYF
TGTGCCAGCAGTATACAGGGATACGAGCAGTACTTC
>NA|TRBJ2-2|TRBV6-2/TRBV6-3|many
CASSYTAPGELFF
TGTGCCAGCAGTTACACTGCTCCGGGAGAGCTGTTTTTT
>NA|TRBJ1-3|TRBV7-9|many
CASSPDRNTIYF
TGTGCCAGCAGCCCTGACAGAAACACCATATATTTT
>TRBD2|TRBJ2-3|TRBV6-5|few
CASSYPPRRERGDTQYF
TGTGCCAGCAGTTATCCTCCCCGGCGGGAGCGGGGAGATACGCAGTATTTT
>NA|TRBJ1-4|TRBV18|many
CASSRSGANEKLFF
TGTGCCAGCTCACGCAGCGGAGCTAATGAAAAACTGTTTTTT
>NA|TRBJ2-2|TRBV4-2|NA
CASSQVGNTGELFF
TGTGCCAGCAGCCAAGTCGGGAACACCGGGGAGCTGTTTTTT
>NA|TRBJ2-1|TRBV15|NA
CATSSRGLATYNEQFF
TGTGCCACCAGCTCCCGAGGGCTAGCGACCTACAATGAGCAGTTCTTC
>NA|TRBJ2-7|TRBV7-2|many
CASSLTVATSYEQYF
TGTGCCAGCAGCTTAACAGTAGCGACCTCCTACGAGCAGTACTTC
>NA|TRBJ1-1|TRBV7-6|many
CASSLGTVPNTEAFF
TGTGCCAGCAGCTTAGGGACAGTTCCCAACACTGAAGCTTTCTTT
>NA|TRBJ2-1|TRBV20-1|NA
CSALYQEGYNEQFF
TGCAGTGCCTTGTACCAAGAAGGATACAATGAGCAGTTCTTC
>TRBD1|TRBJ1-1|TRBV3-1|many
CASSRQGTGAFF
TGTGCCAGCAGCCGACAGGGAACCGGTGCTTTCTTT
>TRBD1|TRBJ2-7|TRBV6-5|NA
CASSYRPSGQGVPYEQYF
TGTGCCAGCAGTTACCGACCGAGCGGACAGGGGGTACCCTACGAGCAGTACTTC
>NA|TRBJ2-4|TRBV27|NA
CASRGPGSLTKNIQYF
TGTGCCAGCAGGGGCCCAGGGAGTCTAACCAAAAACATTCAGTACTTC
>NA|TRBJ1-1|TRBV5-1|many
CASSLGDNLKEAFF
TGCGCCAGCAGCTTGGGGGACAACTTAAAAGAAGCTTTCTTT
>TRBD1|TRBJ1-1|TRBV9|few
CASTPTGANTEAFF
TGTGCCAGCACGCCAACAGGGGCCAACACTGAAGCTTTCTTT
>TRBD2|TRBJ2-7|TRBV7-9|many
CASSLGGAKNEQYF
TGTGCCAGCAGCTTGGGAGGGGCCAAGAACGAGCAGTACTTC
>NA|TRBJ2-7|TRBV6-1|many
CASSDLDEQYF
TGTGCCAGCAGCGACCTGGACGAGCAGTACTTC
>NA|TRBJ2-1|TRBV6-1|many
CASSVGEVNEQFF
TGTGCCAGCAGTGTCGGGGAGGTCAATGAGCAGTTCTTC
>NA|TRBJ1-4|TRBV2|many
CASSDPRGDEKLFF
TGTGCCAGCAGTGACCCCAGGGGAGACGAAAAACTGTTTTTT
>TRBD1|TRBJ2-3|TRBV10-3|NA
CASSPGTGRTDTQYF
TGTGCCAGCAGCCCCGGGACAGGGCGCACAGATACGCAGTATTTT
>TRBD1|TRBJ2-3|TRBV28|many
CASVGTDDKQYF
TGTGCCAGCGTCGGGACAGATGATAAGCAGTATTTT
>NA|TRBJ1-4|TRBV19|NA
CASSISGQRRSEKLFF
TGTGCCAGTAGTATATCAGGTCAGAGGCGCAGCGAAAAACTGTTTTTT
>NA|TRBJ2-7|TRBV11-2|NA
CASTKPEGPRIYEQYF
TGTGCCAGCACCAAACCGGAGGGACCCAGAATCTACGAGCAGTACTTC
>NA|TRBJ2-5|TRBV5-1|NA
CASSLRAPQETQYF
TGCGCCAGCAGCTTGCGGGCACCCCAAGAGACCCAGTACTTC
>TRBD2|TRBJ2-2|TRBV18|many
CATPRLAENTGELFF
TGTGCCACCCCAAGACTAGCGGAAAACACCGGGGAGCTGTTTTTT
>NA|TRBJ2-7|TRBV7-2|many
CASSPALGSYEQYF
TGTGCCAGCAGCCCCGCTCTGGGGTCCTACGAGCAGTACTTC
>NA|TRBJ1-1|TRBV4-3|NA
CASSQDLSVMNTEAFF
TGCGCCAGCAGCCAAGATCTGTCCGTTATGAACACTGAAGCTTTCTTT
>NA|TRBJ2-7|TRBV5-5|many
CASSLPPGSDYEQYF
TGTGCCAGCAGCCTACCCCCAGGGTCTGACTACGAGCAGTACTTC
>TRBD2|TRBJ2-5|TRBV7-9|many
CASSLGGLVQETQYF
TGTGCCAGCAGCTTAGGGGGACTAGTGCAAGAGACCCAGTACTTC
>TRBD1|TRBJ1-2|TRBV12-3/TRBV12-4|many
CASSLETGGRYTF
TGTGCCAGCAGTTTAGAGACAGGGGGACGCTACACCTTC
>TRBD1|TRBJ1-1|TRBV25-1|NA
CASSEPRTGNTEAFF
TGTGCCAGCAGTGAACCCCGGACAGGTAACACTGAAGCTTTCTTT
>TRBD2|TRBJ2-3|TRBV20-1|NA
CSARGYVRLASSNPAVDTQYF
TGCAGTGCTAGAGGATATGTGAGACTAGCGTCTTCCAACCCCGCCGTAGATACGCAGTATTTT
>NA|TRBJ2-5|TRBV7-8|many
CASSLDRQETQYF
TGTGCCAGCAGCTTAGACCGGCAAGAGACCCAGTACTTC
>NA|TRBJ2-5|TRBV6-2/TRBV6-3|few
CASGSGTAQYF
TGTGCCAGCGGCTCTGGCACTGCACAGTACTTC
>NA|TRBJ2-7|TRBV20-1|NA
CSASQLGGGGRLKYEQYF
TGCAGTGCTAGTCAGCTGGGAGGGGGGGGCCGCCTTAAGTACGAGCAGTACTTC
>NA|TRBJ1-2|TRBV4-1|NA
CASSPFGAKEGYTF
TGCGCCAGCAGCCCGTTTGGGGCAAAGGAGGGCTACACCTTC
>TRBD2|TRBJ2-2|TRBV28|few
CASSIAGAAGELFF
TGTGCCAGCAGTATAGCGGGGGCGGCCGGGGAGCTGTTTTTT
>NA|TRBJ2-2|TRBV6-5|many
CASNPDPNTGELFF
TGTGCCAGCAATCCTGATCCGAACACCGGGGAGCTGTTTTTT
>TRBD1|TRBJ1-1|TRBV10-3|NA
CAISSGQGEPTEAFF
TGTGCCATCAGCTCCGGACAGGGAGAGCCGACTGAAGCTTTCTTT
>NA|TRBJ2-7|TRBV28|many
CASSLSWGLTYEQYF
TGTGCCAGCAGTTTAAGTTGGGGTCTCACCTACGAGCAGTACTTC
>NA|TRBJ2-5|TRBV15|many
CATSRDFRESGETQYF
TGTGCCACCAGCAGAGATTTCAGGGAGAGTGGGGAGACCCAGTACTTC
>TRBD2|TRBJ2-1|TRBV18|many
CASSPAVGRGLGSSYNEQFF
TGTGCCAGCTCACCGGCAGTCGGGAGGGGCCTCGGGAGTTCCTACAATGAGCAGTTCTTC
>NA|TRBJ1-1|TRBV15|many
CATSNQGNTEAFF
TGTGCCACCAGCAATCAGGGGAACACTGAAGCTTTCTTT
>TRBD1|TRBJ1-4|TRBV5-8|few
CASSFQGVEKLFF
TGTGCCAGCAGCTTCCAGGGGGTGGAAAAACTGTTTTTT